A single sample gave rise to the 11 T cell receptor beta chains below, sequenced in a study of T cell repertoires in cytomegalovirus infection. One entry per CDR3 protein results from TCRdb running MiXCR on the reads. This sample has roughly 640,000 distinct CDR3 sequences, with roughly 24% found just once. The sequenced material came from CD8+ T cells from PBMCs. Receptors were obtained from a human donor in good health (CMV status not recorded). Some clones in this sample may be carry-over from other donors' samples.

DNA of the CDR3: TGCAGTGCTAGAGAGGGACTCCTCTCCGGGGCAGATACGCAGTATTTT. Protein: CSAREGLLSGADTQYF. The rearrangement uses TRBV20-1 and TRBJ2-3, with a weak D call TRBD2 (6 bases). V lost 0 bases, J lost 4 bases, and 17 bases lay in between. CDR1 is DFQATT, CDR2 SNEGSKA, per germline (reference sequence). This CDR3 region has 16 residues.

This clonotype was counted at least ten times. The chain is built from TRBV28 and TRBJ1-3, with D perhaps TRBD1 (5 bases). Trimming shortened V by 7 bases and J by 7 bases, and 17 bases separated the two germline ends. CDR3 length equals 14 residues. The V gene's germline CDR1 is MDHEN and CDR2 SYDVKM. This CDR3 reads CASTLARGGNTIYF. The CDR3 region has the DNA TGTGCCAGCACCCTTGCGAGGGGTGGGAACACCATATATTTT. The variable domain in full, with the rest retrieved from reference TRBV28 and TRBJ1-3, is DVKVTQSSRYLVKRTGEKVFLECVQDMDHENMFWYRQDPGLGLRLIYFSYDVKMKEKGDIPEGYSVSREKKERFSLILESASTNQTSMYLCASTLARGGNTIYFGEGSWLTVV.

This clonotype was observed a single time. This rearrangement joins TRBV5-6 to TRBJ1-2; D is perhaps TRBD1 (5 bases). Trimming took off 3 bases at V and 7 bases at J, with 16 bases between the two ends. The CDR3 totals 14 residues. The V gene's germline CDR1 is SGHDT and CDR2 YYEEEE. This CDR3 is CASSSGTAICGYTF. The CDR3 DNA sequence: TGTGCCAGCAGCTCCGGGACGGCCATCTGTGGCTACACCTTC.

This clonotype was counted ten times or more. The CDR3: CASSTGGLDTQYF. Written as DNA, the CDR3 is TGTGCCAGTTCGACAGGGGGGTTGGATACGCAGTATTTT. The J gene is TRBJ2-3, the V gene TRBV12-3 or TRBV12-4; 9 bases map to TRBD1. With 9 bases clipped from V and 6 bases from J, the junction kept 7 bases outside the gene matches. This CDR3 spans 13 amino acids.

The V call is TRBV29-1, the J call TRBJ2-3; unclear D gene. Germline V gives CDR1 SQVTM, CDR2 ANQGSEA. There are 13 residues in the CDR3. V was clipped by 8 bases and J by 4 bases, with 16 bases between them. CDR3 coding DNA: TGCAGCCCGGTGATCGCCCGGGCAGATACGCAGTATTTT. Protein sequence: CSPVIARADTQYF.

A few counts support this clonotype. This chain connects TRBV7-9 to TRBJ1-3, with D unclear. Germline assignment: CDR1 SEHNR and CDR2 FQNEAQ (reference sequence). This CDR3 is 15 amino acids long. V lost 6 bases to trimming and J lost 0 bases, with 12 bases between them. The DNA of the CDR3 is TGTGCCAGCAGAGTTGGACCGAGCTCTGGAAACACCATATATTTT. It encodes CASRVGPSSGNTIYF.

This clonotype was seen ten or more times. This chain joins TRBV10-3 and TRBJ2-5; D not resolved. Germline V CDR1 and CDR2: ENHRY, SYGVKD. V dropped 0 bases and J dropped 3 bases, with 11 bases sitting between them. This CDR3 has 15 amino acids. The CDR3 DNA reads TGTGCCATCAGTGAGTCAGCAGGTGTAGAAGAGACCCAGTACTTC. Protein sequence: CAISESAGVEETQYF.

A few counts support this clonotype. The genes are TRBV5-5 and TRBJ2-1; 8 bases match TRBD2. The V segment lost 4 bases and the J segment 0 bases; nucleotides outside the gene matches: 6. The CDR3 covers 16 residues. Per germline, CDR1 SGHKS and CDR2 YYEKEE (reference sequence). CDR3 sequence reads: CASSLRGGFSYNEQFF. The CDR3 DNA sequence: TGTGCCAGCAGCCTCCGGGGGGGATTCTCCTACAATGAGCAGTTCTTC.

DNA for the CDR3: TGTGCCAGCAGTTTTAGCGTAGAGCAGTACTTC. This sequence encodes CASSFSVEQYF. The chain recombines TRBV12-3 or TRBV12-4 with TRBJ2-7; a possible D gene is TRBD2 (5 bases). This CDR3 has 11 amino acids. V was trimmed by 3 bases and J by 7 bases, leaving 7 bases between them.

As regards this clonotype: Mismatch with germline at one junction end may stem from a read error. This rearrangement joins TRBV5-4 to TRBJ2-5, with D unresolved. This CDR3 spans 14 amino acids. Germline V gene sequence: CDR1 SGHNT, CDR2 YYREEE (reference sequence). The CDR3 sequence: CACSLASKGETQYF. Written as DNA, the CDR3 is TGTGCCTGCAGCTTGGCCTCGAAGGGAGAGACCCAGTACTTC.

A remark on this clonotype: Given a much more abundant clone one base away, this may be a read error. The genes are TRBV7-8 and TRBJ2-7; D ambiguous. The CDR3 covers 14 residues. Germline values: CDR1 SGHVS, CDR2 FQNEAQ. The chain's CDR3 is CASRDDLSSYEQHV. For the CDR3, the DNA is TGTGCCAGCAGGGACGACCTGAGCTCCTACGAGCAGCACGTC.